These T cell receptor beta chains were read from a single sample in a study of OX40 agonist ivuxolimab in advanced cancers. Sequenced by immunoSEQ multiplex PCR; TCRdb stores in-frame clones only, minus some. The table shows roughly 20,000 clones, with more than 65% occurring only once. Specimen: CD4+ or CD8+ T cells sorted from blood, collected in a trial of the OX40 agonist ivuxolimab. These receptors all come from an adult with an advanced solid tumor such as melanoma, head and neck, liver or kidney cancer. The CDR3 runs from the conserved cysteine through the conserved F or W. The D gene is left open where the match is weak. The size field is filled for only some rows; it gives once, few, many or a size class.

D | J | size | V | DNA | CDR3
- | TRBJ1-3 | - | TRBV4-2 | TGTGCCAGCAGCCAAGTCGGGATGGGGGCTGGAAACACCATATATTTT | CASSQVGMGAGNTIYF
- | TRBJ1-1 | - | TRBV18 | TGTGCCAGCTCACCACAGGGGAACACTGAAGCTTTCTTT | CASSPQGNTEAFF
- | TRBJ1-2 | - | TRBV5-6 | TGTGCCAGCAGCGACAGTAACTATGGCTACACCTTC | CASSDSNYGYTF
- | TRBJ2-7 | - | TRBV4-1 | TGCGCCAGCAGCCCCCGGGATAACGGGTTACACGAGCAGTACTTC | CASSPRDNGLHEQYF
- | TRBJ1-2 | - | TRBV7-2 | TGTGCCAGCAGCTTAGACGGCGGGGGCTATGGCTACACCTTC | CASSLDGGGYGYTF
- | TRBJ1-1 | - | TRBV7-3 | TGTGCCAGCAGCACTACAGGGAACACTGAAGCTTTCTTT | CASSTTGNTEAFF
TRBD1 | TRBJ1-1 | - | TRBV11-3 | TGTGCCAGCAGCGCCGGGACAGGGTTGCTCACTGAAGCTTTCTTT | CASSAGTGLLTEAFF
- | TRBJ1-2 | - | TRBV18 | TGTGCCAGCTCACTAGACAGCACTGGGGGCTACACCTTC | CASSLDSTGGYTF
- | TRBJ2-3 | - | TRBV7-2 | TGTGCCAGCAGCTCCCGGACTAGCACAGATACGCAGTATTTT | CASSSRTSTDTQYF
- | TRBJ2-7 | - | TRBV7-2 | TGTGCCAGCAGCTTAGGGTTTGGTAATCAGGTCATCGGCGAGCAGTACTTC | CASSLGFGNQVIGEQYF
TRBD1 | TRBJ1-1 | few | TRBV7-6 | TGTGCCAGCAGCCATGACAGGGGTGAAGCTTTCTTT | CASSHDRGEAFF
TRBD2 | TRBJ2-1 | - | TRBV29-1 | TGCAGCGTTGTACCGTACGGTAGCGGGAGGTATGAGCAGTTCTTC | CSVVPYGSGRYEQFF
- | TRBJ1-2 | few | TRBV2 | TGTGCCAGCAGCGTTAAAGCGACGCCGAGGACCTTC | CASSVKATPRTF
- | TRBJ2-6 | - | TRBV6-5 | TGTGCCAGCAGTTTCGACGGGTCTGGGGCCAACGTCCTGACTTTC | CASSFDGSGANVLTF
- | TRBJ2-7 | - | TRBV6-5 | TGTGCCAGCATGTCGGGCGTGGGCGAGCAGTACTTC | CASMSGVGEQYF
- | TRBJ1-3 | - | TRBV7-9 | TGTGCCAGCAGCTCACCCACACGGACCCGAAACACCATATATTTT | CASSSPTRTRNTIYF
- | TRBJ2-7 | - | TRBV18 | TGTGCCAGCTCACCCAGCAAGGACGAGCAGTACTTC | CASSPSKDEQYF
- | TRBJ2-1 | once | TRBV5-1 | TGCGCCAGCAGGGAGAGCCAGAGCTCCTACAATGAGCAGTTCTTC | CASRESQSSYNEQFF
TRBD2 | TRBJ2-1 | - | TRBV5-6 | TGTGCCAGCAGCTGGACTAGCGGAGGTAACAATGAGCAGTTCTTC | CASSWTSGGNNEQFF
- | TRBJ2-1 | - | TRBV6-5 | TGTGCCAGCAGTTACCGATCGGGGGATGAGCAGTTCTTC | CASSYRSGDEQFF
- | TRBJ2-4 | - | TRBV5-4 | TGTGCCAGCAGCCAAGGAGCGCCTAACATTCAGTACTTC | CASSQGAPNIQYF
TRBD2 | TRBJ2-5 | - | TRBV7-9 | TGTGCCAGCAGCTTAGTCTCTGGGTCTAGCGGGAGACAGACCCAGTACTTC | CASSLVSGSSGRQTQYF
- | TRBJ2-3 | - | TRBV2 | TGTGCCAGCAGTGAGGGAGCGAGAAATACGCAGTATTTT | CASSEGARNTQYF
- | TRBJ1-1 | - | TRBV7-3 | TGTGCCAGCAGCTTACAGGAAAACACTGAAGCTTTCTTT | CASSLQENTEAFF
- | TRBJ2-7 | - | TRBV23-1 | TGCGCCAGCAGTCAAGGAGGGGGGGGCTTCGAGCAGTACTTC | CASSQGGGGFEQYF
- | TRBJ2-2 | - | TRBV11-2 | TGTGCCAGCAGCTTAGATAAGGGGAAAGCCGGGGAGCTGTTTTTT | CASSLDKGKAGELFF
- | TRBJ1-3 | few | TRBV10-3 | TGTGCCATCAGCTCCGGGACGGACAGAAACACCATATATTTT | CAISSGTDRNTIYF
- | TRBJ1-1 | - | TRBV28 | TGTGCCAGCACCGAGAGGGGGGAGAACACTGAAGCTTTCTTT | CASTERGENTEAFF
TRBD1 | TRBJ2-3 | few | TRBV4-1 | TGCGCCAGCAGCCCGGGGACAGGGGGCCTGACAGATACGCAGTATTTT | CASSPGTGGLTDTQYF
TRBD2 | TRBJ2-2 | - | TRBV2 | TGTGCCAGCAGTCCCGGACTAGCGGGAGTGAACACCGGGGAGCTGTTTTTT | CASSPGLAGVNTGELFF
- | TRBJ2-6 | once | TRBV7-9 | TGTGCCAGCAGCTTAGGTGGCAGCTCTGGGGCCAACGTCCTGACTTTC | CASSLGGSSGANVLTF
- | TRBJ2-6 | - | TRBV10-2 | TGCGCCAGCACTGAGATATCTGGGGCCAACGTCCTGACTTTC | CASTEISGANVLTF
- | TRBJ2-5 | - | TRBV2 | TGTGCCAGCGGGGTCAGACAGGCAAAGCAAGGGGCCCAGTACTTC | CASGVRQAKQGAQYF
TRBD1 | TRBJ2-7 | - | TRBV29-1 | TGCAGCGTTGAAGGGACAGGGGGCGCCGAGCAGTACTTC | CSVEGTGGAEQYF
TRBD2 | TRBJ2-5 | - | TRBV7-2 | TGTGCCAGCAGCCCACGGACTAGTAAAGAGACCCAGTACTTC | CASSPRTSKETQYF
- | TRBJ2-2 | - | TRBV6-4 | TGTGCCAGCAGTGATTTGGCAGGGAACACCGGGGAGCTGTTTTTT | CASSDLAGNTGELFF
- | TRBJ2-1 | - | TRBV4-3 | TGCGCCAGCAGCCCTAATCGCGGGACAGCTTTTGAGCAGTTCTTC | CASSPNRGTAFEQFF
- | TRBJ2-4 | - | TRBV5-1 | TGCGCCAGCAGCTTGGGTCGGATGGGACCCACCCTTCAGTACTTC | CASSLGRMGPTLQYF
- | TRBJ2-3 | - | TRBV18 | TGTGCCAGCTCACCCTTTATTAGCACAGATACGCAGTATTTT | CASSPFISTDTQYF
- | TRBJ1-2 | - | TRBV7-3 | TGTGCCAGCAGGTGGGAGGGCGACGACTATGGCTACACCTTC | CASRWEGDDYGYTF
- | TRBJ1-6 | - | TRBV7-8 | TGTGCCAGCAGCCAGCTCCGGGGCCATAATTCACCCCTCCACTTT | CASSQLRGHNSPLHF
- | TRBJ1-6 | - | TRBV27 | TGTGCCAGCAGTTCCCTCACAGGGTACAATTCACCCCTCCACTTT | CASSSLTGYNSPLHF
- | TRBJ2-1 | - | TRBV7-2 | TGTGCCAGCAGCTTATCGACAGATTACAATGAGCAGTTCTTC | CASSLSTDYNEQFF
- | TRBJ1-5 | once | TRBV4-1 | TGCGCCAGCAGCCAAGATGGGGGAGCCTATAGCAATCAGCCCCAGCATTTT | CASSQDGGAYSNQPQHF
- | TRBJ2-7 | once | TRBV28 | TGTGCCAGCAGCTCAGTTAGGGGCTTCTCCTACGAGCAGTACTTC | CASSSVRGFSYEQYF
TRBD1 | TRBJ1-4 | - | TRBV7-2 | TGTGCCAGCAGCTTACCGGGACAGGGTAATGAAAAACTGTTTTTT | CASSLPGQGNEKLFF